A selection of T cell receptor beta chains follows, all from one sample in a study of graft-versus-host responses after intestinal transplantation. This table comes from immunoSEQ multiplex PCR, and its TCRdb copy is limited to in-frame clones, with some not included. This table holds 150,000 or so clones, about 93% found once. Their antigens are not known. This specimen was unstimulated CD4+ T cells sorted from spleen or lymph node cells, taken before intestinal transplant. These receptors originate from a human donor who received an intestinal transplant. Each CDR3 is given with its conserved first and last residue. Each record gives: D gene, CDR3 length, J gene, V gene, clone size, CDR3 DNA, CDR3 protein. D genes are given only for firm matches. Clone size is given for some rows only: seen once, a few or many times, or a class if the clone is expanded.

d_gene: -
len: 11
j_gene: TRBJ2-5
v_gene: TRBV28
abundance: -
CDR3nt: TGTGCCAGCAGTTTGGAAGAGACCCAGTACTTC
CDR3aa: CASSLEETQYF

d_gene: TRBD2
len: 13
j_gene: TRBJ2-3
v_gene: TRBV6-5
abundance: -
CDR3nt: TGTGCCAGCAGACGCACTAGCGGGAATACGCAGTATTTT
CDR3aa: CASRRTSGNTQYF

d_gene: TRBD1
len: 14
j_gene: TRBJ2-7
v_gene: TRBV28
abundance: -
CDR3nt: TGTGCCAGCAGACATAGGGACAGACCCGTTGGGCAGTACTTC
CDR3aa: CASRHRDRPVGQYF

d_gene: TRBD1
len: 13
j_gene: TRBJ2-7
v_gene: TRBV25-1
abundance: -
CDR3nt: TGTGCCAGCAGTGAACCGGACAGGTACGAGCAGTACTTC
CDR3aa: CASSEPDRYEQYF

d_gene: -
len: 13
j_gene: TRBJ2-5
v_gene: TRBV21-1
abundance: -
CDR3nt: TGTGCCAGCAGCCGGACAGCGCAAGAGACCCAGTACTTC
CDR3aa: CASSRTAQETQYF

d_gene: TRBD1
len: 16
j_gene: TRBJ1-1
v_gene: TRBV5-1
abundance: once
CDR3nt: TGCGCCAGCAGCCTGGGAGGCGGGACAGAGAACACTGAAGCTTTCTTT
CDR3aa: CASSLGGGTENTEAFF

d_gene: -
len: 14
j_gene: TRBJ1-3
v_gene: TRBV30
abundance: -
CDR3nt: TGTGCCTGGAATCATATGGGGGCAGGAAACACCATATATTTT
CDR3aa: CAWNHMGAGNTIYF

d_gene: -
len: 15
j_gene: TRBJ2-1
v_gene: TRBV30
abundance: -
CDR3nt: TGTGCCTGGAGTGTAGGAGGGTCAGGGGGGGATGAGCAGTTCTTC
CDR3aa: CAWSVGGSGGDEQFF

d_gene: -
len: 16
j_gene: TRBJ2-1
v_gene: TRBV11-2
abundance: -
CDR3nt: TGTGCCAGCAGCTTAGATAGCCGGGTTGGGGTCAATGAGCAGTTCTTC
CDR3aa: CASSLDSRVGVNEQFF

d_gene: TRBD2
len: 13
j_gene: TRBJ2-7
v_gene: TRBV6-1
abundance: -
CDR3nt: TGTGCCAGCATCCCGACTAGCGCCTACGAGCAGTACTTC
CDR3aa: CASIPTSAYEQYF

d_gene: -
len: 15
j_gene: TRBJ1-2
v_gene: TRBV14
abundance: -
CDR3nt: TGTGCCAGCAGCCCTTTGGACGGTTTTAACTATGGCTACACCTTC
CDR3aa: CASSPLDGFNYGYTF

d_gene: TRBD2
len: 15
j_gene: TRBJ2-3
v_gene: TRBV19
abundance: -
CDR3nt: TGTGCCAGTAGTATAGGTCTAGCGGGAGTAGATACGCAGTATTTT
CDR3aa: CASSIGLAGVDTQYF

d_gene: TRBD2
len: 17
j_gene: TRBJ2-5
v_gene: TRBV18
abundance: -
CDR3nt: TGTGCCAGCTCACGGACTAGCGGAGGGGGAGCCTGGGAGACCCAGTACTTC
CDR3aa: CASSRTSGGGAWETQYF

d_gene: -
len: 11
j_gene: TRBJ1-1
v_gene: TRBV5-1
abundance: -
CDR3nt: TGCGCCAGCAGTCGAGACACTGAAGCTTTCTTT
CDR3aa: CASSRDTEAFF

d_gene: TRBD1
len: 13
j_gene: TRBJ2-7
v_gene: TRBV5-6
abundance: -
CDR3nt: TGTGCCAGCAGCCGGGACAGCTGGCGGGAGCAGTACTTC
CDR3aa: CASSRDSWREQYF

d_gene: TRBD2
len: 13
j_gene: TRBJ2-1
v_gene: TRBV4-3
abundance: -
CDR3nt: TGCGCCAGCAGCCAAGATTCGGGGGGTGAGCAGTTCTTC
CDR3aa: CASSQDSGGEQFF

d_gene: TRBD1
len: 17
j_gene: TRBJ1-5
v_gene: TRBV5-3
abundance: -
CDR3nt: TGTGCCAGAAGCACCCCCCACCCGGGACAGGTCAATCAGCCCCAGCATTTT
CDR3aa: CARSTPHPGQVNQPQHF

d_gene: TRBD1
len: 15
j_gene: TRBJ1-1
v_gene: TRBV6-1
abundance: -
CDR3nt: TGTGCCAGCAGTGCCATTGGGACAGGGAACACTGAAGCTTTCTTT
CDR3aa: CASSAIGTGNTEAFF

d_gene: -
len: 17
j_gene: TRBJ1-5
v_gene: TRBV4-1
abundance: -
CDR3nt: TGCGCCAGCAGCCAAGATCGGAAAGGGGGATTTAATCAGCCCCAGCATTTT
CDR3aa: CASSQDRKGGFNQPQHF

d_gene: -
len: 10
j_gene: TRBJ1-1
v_gene: TRBV28
abundance: -
CDR3nt: TGTCCGCCGGGGAACACTGAAGCTTTCTTT
CDR3aa: CPPGNTEAFF

d_gene: TRBD1
len: 14
j_gene: TRBJ2-7
v_gene: TRBV6-1
abundance: -
CDR3nt: TGTGCCACAACCCTCAGGGACAGCACCTACGAGCAGTACTTC
CDR3aa: CATTLRDSTYEQYF

d_gene: TRBD2
len: 14
j_gene: TRBJ2-7
v_gene: TRBV7-2
abundance: -
CDR3nt: TGTGCCAGCAGCCTAGGGACTAGCGGCCTCGAGCAGTACTTC
CDR3aa: CASSLGTSGLEQYF

d_gene: -
len: 15
j_gene: TRBJ2-6
v_gene: TRBV11-2
abundance: -
CDR3nt: TGTGCCAGCAGCTTGAGGGGATTCGGGGCCAACGTCCTGACTTTC
CDR3aa: CASSLRGFGANVLTF

d_gene: -
len: 14
j_gene: TRBJ2-7
v_gene: TRBV6-6
abundance: -
CDR3nt: TGTGCCAGCAGTTACTCGAGTAGTTCCGGCGAGCAGTACTTC
CDR3aa: CASSYSSSSGEQYF

d_gene: -
len: 13
j_gene: TRBJ1-4
v_gene: TRBV30
abundance: -
CDR3nt: TGTGCCTGGAGTGGTAAGGGTTCAGAAAAACTGTTTTTT
CDR3aa: CAWSGKGSEKLFF

d_gene: TRBD1
len: 15
j_gene: TRBJ1-2
v_gene: TRBV6-1
abundance: -
CDR3nt: TGTGCCAGCAGTGAAATACAGGGGGTTGTGAATGGCTACACCTTC
CDR3aa: CASSEIQGVVNGYTF

d_gene: -
len: 13
j_gene: TRBJ2-7
v_gene: TRBV5-1
abundance: -
CDR3nt: TGCGCCAGCAGCTCCGACCTCTCCTACGAGCAGTACTTC
CDR3aa: CASSSDLSYEQYF

d_gene: TRBD1
len: 15
j_gene: TRBJ2-2
v_gene: TRBV28
abundance: -
CDR3nt: TGTGCCAGCAGTTTAGGGACAGAGAACACCGGGGAGCTGTTTTTT
CDR3aa: CASSLGTENTGELFF

d_gene: -
len: 12
j_gene: TRBJ2-7
v_gene: TRBV30
abundance: -
CDR3nt: TGTGCCTGGAGTATGGCTTTCTACGAGCAGTACTTC
CDR3aa: CAWSMAFYEQYF

d_gene: -
len: 17
j_gene: TRBJ1-3
v_gene: TRBV23-1
abundance: -
CDR3nt: TGCGCCAGCACTCCCCGCGGCAGGCCAAACTCTGGAAACACCATATATTTT
CDR3aa: CASTPRGRPNSGNTIYF

d_gene: TRBD2
len: 14
j_gene: TRBJ2-7
v_gene: TRBV29-1
abundance: -
CDR3nt: TGCAGCGTCACTAGCGGGAGGGTAGCCTACGAGCAGTACTTC
CDR3aa: CSVTSGRVAYEQYF

d_gene: -
len: 13
j_gene: TRBJ2-2
v_gene: TRBV5-1
abundance: once
CDR3nt: TGCGCCAGCAGCTCTAGTTTCACCGGGGAGCTGTTTTTT
CDR3aa: CASSSSFTGELFF

d_gene: -
len: 15
j_gene: TRBJ1-1
v_gene: TRBV9
abundance: -
CDR3nt: TGTGCCAGCAGCCCCGTAGGAGGGAGAAACACTGAAGCTTTCTTT
CDR3aa: CASSPVGGRNTEAFF

d_gene: -
len: 13
j_gene: TRBJ2-4
v_gene: TRBV25-1
abundance: once
CDR3nt: TGTGCCAGCAGTATACCCGGGACAAACATTCAGTACTTC
CDR3aa: CASSIPGTNIQYF

d_gene: TRBD2
len: 15
j_gene: TRBJ2-7
v_gene: TRBV11-2
abundance: -
CDR3nt: TGTGCCAGCAGCCGACAAATAGACGGGGGGAACGAGCAGTACTTC
CDR3aa: CASSRQIDGGNEQYF

d_gene: -
len: 16
j_gene: TRBJ2-5
v_gene: TRBV4-3
abundance: -
CDR3nt: TGCGCCAGCAGCCAAGTGCCCAACAGGGTCTCCGAGACCCAGTACTTC
CDR3aa: CASSQVPNRVSETQYF